This TCR beta chain was sequenced in a study of T cell responses to AZD1222 COVID-19 vaccine. Study results and caveats: Clonal diversity was possibly underestimated, and the donors were mostly white British, with more females.

Regarding this clone: Its matching antigen is unknown.

The germline V gene has CDR1 LNHDA and CDR2 SQIVND (reference sequence). V lost 8 bases and J lost 6; bases outside the gene matches: 10. The CDR3 totals 15 residues. Assay used: immunoSEQ multiplex PCR; TCRdb lists only in-frame clones, some missing. The repertoire has about 150,000 clones, roughly nine tenths of them found once; the top ten carry 5.5% to 8.5%. The receptor's source is an adult who had recovered from COVID-19. This sample comprised peripheral blood, obtained after recovery from COVID-19. This chain connects TRBV19 to TRBJ1-5, with 10 bases fitting TRBD1. CDR3 nucleotides: TGTGCCAGTGGTTCTTTGGACAGGGGGACTCAGCCCCAGCATTTT. Translated: CASGSLDRGTQPQHF.